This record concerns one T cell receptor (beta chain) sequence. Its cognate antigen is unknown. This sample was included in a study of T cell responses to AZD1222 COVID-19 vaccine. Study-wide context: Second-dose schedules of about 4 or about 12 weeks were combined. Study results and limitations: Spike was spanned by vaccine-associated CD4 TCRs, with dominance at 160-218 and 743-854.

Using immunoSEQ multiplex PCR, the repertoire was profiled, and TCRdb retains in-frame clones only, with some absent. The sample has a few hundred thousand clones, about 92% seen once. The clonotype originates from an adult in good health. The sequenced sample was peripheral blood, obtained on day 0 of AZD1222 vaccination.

The CDR3 protein is CSVAQGTEKLFF. The CDR3 DNA reads as TGCAGCGTTGCCCAGGGAACTGAAAAACTGTTTTTT. This chain connects TRBV29-1 to TRBJ1-4, with D maybe TRBD1 (5 bases). This CDR3 comprises 12 residues. Trimming stripped 4 bases from V and 7 bases from J, with 10 bases between. Germline-derived CDR1 and CDR2 are SQVTM and ANQGSEA.